This T cell receptor (beta chain) was sequenced during a study of Graves' ophthalmopathy and Graves' hyperthyroidism. Amplification targeted the TCR beta CDR3 regions, with RNA transcripts as the source material. HTBI primers were used in a first-round RT-PCR, which preceded a second-round multiplex PCR. Using its own MiXCR run on the multiplex PCR reads, TCRdb lists one record per CDR3 protein. The sample comprises some 350,000 distinct CDR3 sequences, about 18% of which are singletons, and roughly 2.4% rests with the top ten. Germline V gene data show CDR1 as SNHLY and CDR2 as FYNNEI. The CDR3 runs 15 residues. The ends were cut back, 2 bases at V and 0 bases at J, with 11 bases in the middle. This clonotype was seen ten or more times.

The specimen was peripheral blood. The sequence came from an adult woman with stable Graves' hyperthyroidism. V usage is TRBV2 and J usage is TRBJ2-7, with D unclear. CDR3 in DNA: TGTGCCAGCAGTGAATTGGTGGGGTTCTCCTACGAGCAGTACTTC. Its translation: CASSELVGFSYEQYF.